Each of the 4 T cell receptor beta chains below was sequenced from the same sample in a study of T cells in Graves' hyperthyroidism and ophthalmopathy. RNA transcripts yielded amplified TCR beta CDR3 regions. First-round RT-PCR of the TCR CDR3 relied on the HTBI primer set. A single record per CDR3 protein comes from TCRdb applying MiXCR to the multiplex PCR reads. The sample contains a few hundred thousand distinct CDR3 sequences, roughly 16% of which appear only once. The sequenced sample consisted of blood. The receptors were gathered from a woman aged 40-49 years with Graves' ophthalmopathy.

A few counts support this clonotype. The CDR3 is CASSSSGTRFEAFF. The CDR3 DNA follows: TGTGCCAGCAGTTCCTCCGGGACCCGCTTTGAAGCTTTCTTT. The chain couples TRBV12-3 or TRBV12-4 to TRBJ1-1; D possibly corresponds to TRBD1 (5 bases). This CDR3 has 14 amino acids. Trimming removed 4 bases from V and 7 bases from J, with 16 bases in between.

This chain links TRBV5-1 with TRBJ2-3; D might be TRBD1 (5 bases). V gave up 1 base and J gave up 5 bases, with 11 bases separating them. CDR3 length: 14 amino acids. Germline-derived CDR1 and CDR2 are SGHRS and YFSETQ. DNA of the CDR3: TGCGCCAGCAGCTTGTCACAGGCGGAAGATACGCAGTATTTT. The encoded protein is CASSLSQAEDTQYF.

This clonotype was observed a handful of times. This chain connects TRBV14 to TRBJ1-1, with D possibly matching TRBD1 (6 bases). The germline gives CDR1 SGHDN, CDR2 FVKESK. The length of the CDR3 is 15 residues. Trimming removed 4 bases at V and 7 bases at J, with 19 bases between. CDR3 loop: CASSPTKALTGEAFF. The CDR3 DNA reads as TGTGCCAGCAGCCCAACAAAAGCGTTGACAGGTGAAGCTTTCTTT.

This clonotype occurred many times. This chain connects TRBV20-1 to TRBJ2-1; D could derive from TRBD1 or TRBD2 (6 bases each). The CDR3 runs 15 residues. V dropped 3 bases and J dropped 3 bases, with 15 bases sitting between them. Germline V CDR1 and CDR2: DFQATT, SNEGSKA (reference sequence). CDR3 loop: CSARVRGARYNEQFF. DNA for the CDR3: TGCAGTGCTAGGGTGAGGGGGGCCCGCTACAATGAGCAGTTCTTC.